One sample yielded the 3 T cell receptor beta chains listed below, sequenced in a study of radiation and T cells in renal cell carcinoma. The time point here: blood 4 weeks post-SBRT, at nephrectomy. Treatment here: 15 Gy SBRT to primary tumor, nephrectomy 4 weeks later. The protocol was immunoSEQ multiplex PCR, while the TCRdb copy is restricted to in-frame clones and leaves out a portion. Here the sample spans around 170,000 clones, 88% being singletons. The material sequenced was blood, taken from a patient whose treatment included radiotherapy and nephrectomy. These receptors came from a woman aged 45-59 years with renal cell carcinoma.

The rearrangement joins TRBV9 to TRBJ2-6, with D perhaps matching TRBD1 (5 bases). CDR1 and CDR2 (germline): SGDLS, YYNGEE. The ends were cut back, 4 bases at V and 0 bases at J, with 14 bases in the middle. The CDR3 runs to 17 residues. Written as DNA, the CDR3 is TGTGCCAGCAGCCCACATGGGGCAGTCTCTGGGGCCAACGTCCTGACTTTC. This codes for CASSPHGAVSGANVLTF.

This chain uses TRBV4-2 with TRBJ2-7; 8 bases fit TRBD1. There are 14 residues in the CDR3. Per the germline V gene, CDR1 is LGHNA and CDR2 is YNFKEQ. The ends lost 1 base at V and 3 bases at J; junction bases unmatched: 2. The CDR3 is CASSQATGGYEQYF. DNA for the CDR3: TGTGCCAGCAGCCAAGCTACAGGGGGCTACGAGCAGTACTTC.

V and J are TRBV19 and TRBJ1-6; D remains ambiguous. The CDR3 is 13 residues long. From germline, CDR1 is LNHDA and CDR2 SQIVND (reference sequence). Between the trimmed V and J ends, which lost 6 bases and 7 bases, there was a span of 10 bases. The DNA for the CDR3 is TGTGCCAGTAGGGGCGTTGGAAATTCACCCCTCCACTTT. It yields the protein CASRGVGNSPLHF.